The next 16 T cell receptor beta chains were all read from a single sample in a study of cytomegalovirus exposure and HLA in healthy donors. Amplification used 60 Vbeta primers and 13 Jbeta primers. Some clones are missing from TCRdb's copy, which holds only in-frame ones; the method was immunoSEQ multiplex PCR. The sample shows about 120,000 clones, approximately 70% of them seen only once. Sequenced input: PBMCs. The receptors originated from a woman aged 40 to 50 in good health and CMV-seropositive.

This clone has more than one count but fewer than ten. J is TRBJ1-1 and V is TRBV29-1; D is perhaps TRBD1 (5 bases). Trimming removed 4 bases from V and 7 bases from J, with 13 bases in between. The CDR3 extends over 12 amino acids. The germline CDR1 and CDR2 sequences are SQVTM and ANQGSEA. Here the CDR3 DNA reads TGCAGCGTTGCATCAGGGCTAAGTGAAGCTTTCTTT. Its protein is CSVASGLSEAFF.

This clone was detected only a few times. The V and J genes are TRBV4-1 and TRBJ2-7; 10 nucleotides line up with TRBD1. CDR1 is MGHRA, CDR2 YSYEKL, per germline. V lost 0 bases to trimming and J lost 2 bases; unmatched junction nucleotides: 1. This CDR3 comprises 15 residues. CDR3 amino acids: CASSQEGTGAYEQYF. Written as DNA, the CDR3 is TGCGCCAGCAGCCAAGAAGGGACAGGGGCCTACGAGCAGTACTTC.

The chain joins TRBV27 to TRBJ2-5, with 7 bases identical to TRBD2. CDR1 and CDR2 (germline): MNHEY, SMNVEV (reference sequence). Germline trimming cut 6 bases from V and 2 bases from J; bases unmatched to any gene: 9. This CDR3 is built from 15 residues. As DNA, the CDR3 is TGTGCCAGCAGGCTCGATCTAGCGGCTCAAGAGACCCAGTACTTC. This codes for CASRLDLAAQETQYF.

The sample holds a few counts of this clone. CDR3 coding DNA: TGTGCCAGCAGCCAAGATAGTTATGAGCAGTTCTTC. Translating gives CASSQDSYEQFF. V gene TRBV14 combines with J gene TRBJ2-1; no reliable D call. The V gene's germline CDR1 is SGHDN and CDR2 FVKESK. Between the trimmed V and J ends, which lost 0 bases and 8 bases, there was a span of 5 bases. There are 12 residues in the CDR3.

V and J are TRBV29-1 and TRBJ1-5, with 8 bases matching TRBD1. There are 15 residues in the CDR3. Germline CDR1 SQVTM, CDR2 ANQGSEA. The trim removed 7 bases at V and 0 bases at J, leaving 8 bases unmatched. CDR3 in DNA: TGCAGCGGACAGGGGCGGACATATAGCAATCAGCCCCAGCATTTT. Amino acids: CSGQGRTYSNQPQHF.

The J gene is TRBJ2-6, the V gene TRBV19; D remains unclear. This CDR3 spans 15 amino acids. V lost 4 bases and J 0 bases, leaving 7 bases between the germline ends. The V gene's germline CDR1 is LNHDA and CDR2 SQIVND (reference sequence). The CDR3 DNA is TGTGCCAGTAGTACCGAGAGCTCTGGGGCCAACGTCCTGACTTTC. This codes for CASSTESSGANVLTF.

The CDR3 nucleotides read TGCGCCAGCAGCCAAGGCAGGGCTTCTGGGGCCAACGTCCTGACTTTC. It encodes CASSQGRASGANVLTF. The chain combines TRBV4-1 with TRBJ2-6; maybe TRBD1 (5 bases). This CDR3 comprises 16 residues. CDR1 and CDR2 (germline): MGHRA, YSYEKL. Trimming removed 1 base at V and 1 base at J, with 8 bases between.

The chain is built from TRBV19 and TRBJ2-5; possible D gene TRBD2, 5 bases. This CDR3 region has 14 residues. V was trimmed by 1 base and J by 5 bases, leaving 11 bases between them. The germline V gene encodes CDR1 LNHDA and CDR2 SQIVND (reference sequence). This CDR3 reads CASSIGRGEETQYF. The DNA of the CDR3 is TGTGCCAGTAGTATAGGTCGGGGAGAGGAGACCCAGTACTTC.

The gene calls are TRBV5-4 and TRBJ2-5, with D perhaps matching TRBD2 (7 bases). The CDR3 is 15 amino acids. Germline-derived CDR1 and CDR2 are SGHNT and YYREEE (reference sequence). Trimming stripped 6 bases from V and 5 bases from J, with 20 bases between. The CDR3 region has the DNA TGTGCCAGCACCTATGGGGGGGGCAAGGGGGAGACCCAGTACTTC. Translating it yields CASTYGGGKGETQYF.

This chain connects TRBV30 to TRBJ2-5, with D tentatively TRBD1 (6 bases). TRBJ2-7 matches the DNA end more closely, so the J call is doubtful. The CDR3 contains 15 residues. Germline V lookup: CDR1 GTSNPN, CDR2 SVGIG (reference sequence). The CDR3 region has the DNA TGTGCCTGGATCCACCGTGGGCAGGGGTCTTACGAGCAGTACTTC. It codes for CAWIHRGQGSYEQYF.

The V call is TRBV19, the J call TRBJ2-7; tentative D call: TRBD2 (5 bases). Germline CDR1 is LNHDA and CDR2 is SQIVND (reference sequence). The length of the CDR3 is 15 residues. The V end lost 0 bases, the J end lost 9 bases, and 18 bases lay between the germline ends. The CDR3 reads CASSIDRARDAWQYF. In DNA, the CDR3 is TGTGCCAGTAGTATAGATCGCGCGAGGGATGCGTGGCAGTACTTC. The full variable domain, completed using reference TRBV19 and TRBJ2-7, is DGGITQSPKYLFRKEGQNVTLSCEQNLNHDAMYWYRQDPGQGLRLIYYSQIVNDFQKGDIAEGYSVSREKKESFPLTVTSAQKNPTAFYLCASSIDRARDAWQYFGPGTRLTVT.

The J gene is TRBJ1-3, the V gene TRBV11-3, with TRBD1 as a possible D gene (5 bases). The CDR3 loop spans 13 amino acids. V was clipped by 6 bases and J by 3 bases, with 9 bases between them. Germline values: CDR1 SGHNT, CDR2 YENEEA. CDR3 in DNA: TGTGCCAGCAGTTCAGACAGTGGAAACACCATATATTTT. Amino acid sequence: CASSSDSGNTIYF.

Of note for this clone: At one of its ends the junction is not consistent with the germline gene, which may arise from a read error. The V gene is TRBV7-9, the J gene TRBJ2-1, with D maybe TRBD2 (5 bases). The CDR3 loop spans 14 amino acids. Germline V gives CDR1 SEHNR, CDR2 FQNEAQ (reference sequence). CDR3 in amino acids: CANSLATSYNEQFF. CDR3 sequence (DNA): TGTGCCAACAGCTTAGCCACTAGCTACAATGAGCAGTTCTTC.

This clone was detected only a few times. The chain couples TRBV6-1 to TRBJ1-6, with D possibly matching TRBD1 (6 bases). Germline loops: CDR1 MNHNS, CDR2 SASEGT. The CDR3 consists of 16 residues. V was shortened by 0 bases and J by 6 bases, with 12 bases between the two germline ends. In nucleotides, the CDR3 is TGTGCCAGCAGTGAAGCCGGGGGGGCTGGTAATTCACCCCTCCACTTT. Its protein product is CASSEAGGAGNSPLHF.

This chain uses TRBV7-2 with TRBJ2-7; 8 bases align to TRBD2. The CDR3 is 14 residues long. Losses at the gene ends were 5 bases for V and 0 bases for J; bases not matched to a gene: 3. Looked up from germline, CDR1 is SGHTA and CDR2 is FQGNSA. CDR3 in amino acids: CASSPGTSSYEQYF. The DNA of the CDR3 is TGTGCCAGCAGCCCGGGGACTAGCTCCTACGAGCAGTACTTC.

The rearrangement uses TRBV30 and TRBJ1-1; 7 bases map to TRBD1. Germline V gene sequence: CDR1 GTSNPN, CDR2 SVGIG (reference sequence). With 5 bases clipped from V and 0 bases from J, the junction kept 3 bases outside the gene matches. CDR3 length: 13 residues. In DNA form, the CDR3 reads TGTGCCTGGGCGGGACAGATGAACACTGAAGCTTTCTTT. It specifies CAWAGQMNTEAFF.